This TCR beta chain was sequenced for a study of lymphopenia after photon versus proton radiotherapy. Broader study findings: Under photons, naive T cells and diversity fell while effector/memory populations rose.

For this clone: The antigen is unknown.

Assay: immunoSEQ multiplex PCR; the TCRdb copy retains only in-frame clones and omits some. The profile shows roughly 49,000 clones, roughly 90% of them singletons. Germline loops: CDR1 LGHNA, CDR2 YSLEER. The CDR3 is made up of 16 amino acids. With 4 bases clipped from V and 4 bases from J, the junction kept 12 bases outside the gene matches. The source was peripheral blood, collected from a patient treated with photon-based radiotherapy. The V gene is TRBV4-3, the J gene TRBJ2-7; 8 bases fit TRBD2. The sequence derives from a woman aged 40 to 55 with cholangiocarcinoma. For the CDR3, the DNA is TGCGCCAGCAGCCCCCCCAGGAGCGGGAGAGGTTACGAGCAGTACTTC. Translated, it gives CASSPPRSGRGYEQYF.